The 18 T cell receptor beta chains below come from one sample, sequenced in a study of technical replicates of blood from a few donors. Here immunoSEQ multiplex PCR was the method, and the copy in TCRdb shows in-frame clones only, minus some. The profile shows 50,000 to 60,000 clones, 91% of them singletons. The material sequenced was PBMCs. The receptors derive from a human donor in good health. Some clones in this sample may be carry-over from other donors' samples.

V is TRBV20-1 and J is TRBJ2-3; the D is unclear. The CDR3 extends over 10 amino acids. Germline V gene lookup returns CDR1 DFQATT and CDR2 SNEGSKA (reference sequence). V gave up 6 bases and J gave up 6 bases, with 7 bases separating them. The CDR3 DNA reads TGCAGTGCCCCATTGGATACGCAGTATTTT. Translation gives CSAPLDTQYF.

The gene calls are TRBV4-1 and TRBJ2-6, with D possibly TRBD1 on 6 matching bases. The germline V gene encodes CDR1 MGHRA and CDR2 YSYEKL. Trimming pared 7 bases from V and 4 bases from J, leaving 14 bases between. The CDR3 length is 15 residues. CDR3 nucleotide sequence: TGCGCCAGCAACTCGAGGGGGATCGGGGCCAACGTCCTGACTTTC. Translation gives CASNSRGIGANVLTF.

V and J are TRBV7-2 and TRBJ2-3; TRBD1 matches at 8 bases. The trim removed 6 bases at V and 6 bases at J, leaving 8 bases unmatched. CDR1 and CDR2 (germline): SGHTA, FQGNSA. CDR3 length: 14 amino acids. The DNA for the CDR3 is TGTGCCAGCAGTCCGACAGGGGTTCCGGATACGCAGTATTTT. Translated, it gives CASSPTGVPDTQYF.

This clone was observed once. The chain employs TRBV6-5 and TRBJ2-1; D uncertain. The CDR3 is made up of 15 amino acids. Germline V gene data show CDR1 as MNHEY and CDR2 as SVGAGI. The ends were cut back, 1 base at V and 2 bases at J, with 9 bases in the middle. The CDR3 DNA follows: TGTGCCAGCAGTTACTTAGATCAAGCCTACAATGAGCAGTTCTTC. Amino acid sequence: CASSYLDQAYNEQFF.

This sequence joins TRBV30 and TRBJ2-7; TRBD2 matches 11 bases. V dropped 1 base and J dropped 0; count of bases not matched to a gene: 5. This CDR3 region has 16 residues. Germline loops: CDR1 GTSNPN, CDR2 SVGIG (reference sequence). CDR3 nucleotides: TGTGCCTGGAGTGCGCTAGCGGGGGGCCTCTCCTACGAGCAGTACTTC. Protein: CAWSALAGGLSYEQYF.

This rearrangement joins TRBV30 to TRBJ2-7, with D possibly matching TRBD1 (5 bases). V shed 0 bases and J shed 3 bases, with 9 bases lying between them. The CDR3 runs 13 residues. Per the germline V gene, CDR1 is GTSNPN and CDR2 is SVGIG (reference sequence). CDR3 sequence (DNA): TGTGCCTGGAGTGTACAGGTGGGCTACGAGCAGTACTTC. This translates into CAWSVQVGYEQYF.

V usage is TRBV18 and J usage is TRBJ2-7; TRBD1 matches 8 bases. The CDR3 is 13 residues long. With 2 bases clipped from V and 9 bases from J, the junction kept 6 bases outside the gene matches. CDR1 is KGHSH, CDR2 LQKENI, per germline. The CDR3 loop is CASSPVIGTGQYF. CDR3 nucleotides: TGTGCCAGCTCACCAGTGATTGGGACAGGGCAGTACTTC.

This chain joins TRBV14 and TRBJ2-1; 10 nucleotides align to TRBD1. V was pared by 6 bases and J by 6 bases, with 5 bases of the junction left unmatched. This CDR3 contains 14 residues. In germline, CDR1 is SGHDN, CDR2 FVKESK. This CDR3 is CASRGDRGSNEQFF. Written as DNA, the CDR3 is TGTGCCAGCAGGGGGGACAGGGGATCCAATGAGCAGTTCTTC.

Remarks on this clone: A much more abundant neighbour one base away suggests this may be a read error. Other DNA sequences of this sample code for an identical CDR3. This chain uses TRBV5-1 with TRBJ2-1, with TRBD2 matching 11 bases. The CDR3 is made up of 14 amino acids. V lost 3 bases to trimming and J lost 4 bases; unmatched junction nucleotides: 0. CDR1 and CDR2 from the germline V gene are SGHRS and YFSETQ. CDR3 sequence (DNA): TGCGCCAGCAGCTCTAGCGGGGGGTACAATGAGCAGTTCTTC. Translating it yields CASSSSGGYNEQFF.

The chain uses TRBV2 and TRBJ1-2, with D possibly matching TRBD1 (5 bases). Germline V gene sequence: CDR1 SNHLY, CDR2 FYNNEI. This CDR3 has 18 amino acids. V was clipped by 7 bases and J by 5 bases, with 29 bases between them. The CDR3: CASKTSQNQDIRIYGYTF. CDR3 coding DNA: TGTGCCAGCAAAACCTCACAAAATCAGGACATCCGAATTTATGGCTACACCTTC.

The chain carries TRBV7-8 and TRBJ2-7; 7 bases are a match to TRBD2. Germline assignment: CDR1 SGHVS and CDR2 FQNEAQ. The CDR3 sequence is 18 residues long. The junction had 16 bases not matched to a gene; V was cut back by 5 bases and J by 0 bases. The DNA for the CDR3 is TGTGCCAGCAGCATCCCCACTAGCGAGCTCATGAGCTCCTACGAGCAGTACTTC. Its translation: CASSIPTSELMSSYEQYF.

The rearrangement joins TRBV6-5 to TRBJ1-1, with 8 bases that match TRBD1. Germline CDR1 is MNHEY and CDR2 is SVGAGI. Germline trimming cut 4 bases from V and 5 bases from J; bases unmatched to any gene: 6. The CDR3 consists of 14 residues. In nucleotides, the CDR3 is TGTGCCAGCAGTTCCGGCAGGGGGCGGACTGAAGCTTTCTTT. Protein product: CASSSGRGRTEAFF.

This clone was seen only once. The rearrangement links TRBV13 to TRBJ2-7; TRBD2 might be the D (7 bases). Germline loops: CDR1 PRHDT, CDR2 FYEKMQ (reference sequence). Trimming removed 5 bases from V and 3 bases from J, with 17 bases in between. The CDR3 extends over 15 amino acids. The chain's CDR3 is CASSRGGGIYYEQYF. CDR3 DNA: TGTGCCAGCAGCCGGGGAGGGGGAATATACTACGAGCAGTACTTC.

The V call is TRBV5-1, the J call TRBJ2-2; 7 bases line up with TRBD2. The CDR3 runs 16 residues. Germline assignment: CDR1 SGHRS and CDR2 YFSETQ. V lost 1 base to trimming and J lost 5 bases; unmatched junction nucleotides: 8. The CDR3 nucleotides read TGCGCCAGCAGCTTGAGGCAGCGGGGCTTTACCGGGGAGCTGTTTTTT. Its translation: CASSLRQRGFTGELFF.

This chain links TRBV6-5 with TRBJ1-1; D unclear. The CDR3 extends over 14 amino acids. Trimming removed 6 bases at V and 2 bases at J, with 13 bases between. The germline CDR1 and CDR2 sequences are MNHEY and SVGAGI. The CDR3 here is CASRRASLNTEAFF. The CDR3 DNA reads TGTGCCAGCAGGCGCGCGTCCCTTAACACTGAAGCTTTCTTT.

The rearrangement links TRBV30 to TRBJ2-7; 9 bases are a match to TRBD1. In germline, CDR1 is GTSNPN, CDR2 SVGIG (reference sequence). The CDR3 consists of 14 residues. Trimming cost V 0 bases and J 9 bases; bases outside gene matches: 9. The CDR3 loop reads CAWSVNRGQGGQYF. CDR3 in DNA: TGTGCCTGGAGTGTAAACAGGGGGCAAGGCGGGCAGTACTTC.

This sequence joins TRBV5-4 and TRBJ1-1, with D possibly being TRBD1 (5 bases). Deletions cut 1 base from V and 0 bases from J, with 13 bases between. Germline V lookup: CDR1 SGHNT, CDR2 YYREEE (reference sequence). The CDR3 is 16 amino acids. The CDR3 nucleotides are TGTGCCAGCAGCTTGACAGGTGCCACTATGAACACTGAAGCTTTCTTT. The encoded protein is CASSLTGATMNTEAFF.

Notes on this clone: At one boundary the junction diverges from the germline segment, which might be a read error. The V call is TRBV6-5, the J call TRBJ2-7; 9 nucleotides align to TRBD2. Germline V lookup: CDR1 MNHEY, CDR2 SVGAGI. This CDR3 spans 15 amino acids. The CDR3 DNA is TGTGCCAGCAGCTACTCTAGCGGGATGTCCTACGAGCAGTACTTC. Translating it yields CASSYSSGMSYEQYF.